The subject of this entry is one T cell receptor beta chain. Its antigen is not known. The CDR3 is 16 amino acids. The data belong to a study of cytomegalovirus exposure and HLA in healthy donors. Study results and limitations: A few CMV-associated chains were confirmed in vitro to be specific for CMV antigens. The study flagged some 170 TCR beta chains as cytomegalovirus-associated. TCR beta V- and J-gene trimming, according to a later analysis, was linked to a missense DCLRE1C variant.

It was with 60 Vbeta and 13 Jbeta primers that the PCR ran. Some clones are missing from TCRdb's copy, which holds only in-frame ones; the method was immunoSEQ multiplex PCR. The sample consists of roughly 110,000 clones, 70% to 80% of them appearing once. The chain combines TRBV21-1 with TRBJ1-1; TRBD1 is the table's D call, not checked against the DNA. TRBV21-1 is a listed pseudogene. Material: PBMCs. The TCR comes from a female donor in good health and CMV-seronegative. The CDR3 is CASSQVPGQTNTEAFF. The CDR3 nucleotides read TGTGCCAGCTCCCAGGTCCCAGGACAGACGAACACTGAAGCTTTCTTT.